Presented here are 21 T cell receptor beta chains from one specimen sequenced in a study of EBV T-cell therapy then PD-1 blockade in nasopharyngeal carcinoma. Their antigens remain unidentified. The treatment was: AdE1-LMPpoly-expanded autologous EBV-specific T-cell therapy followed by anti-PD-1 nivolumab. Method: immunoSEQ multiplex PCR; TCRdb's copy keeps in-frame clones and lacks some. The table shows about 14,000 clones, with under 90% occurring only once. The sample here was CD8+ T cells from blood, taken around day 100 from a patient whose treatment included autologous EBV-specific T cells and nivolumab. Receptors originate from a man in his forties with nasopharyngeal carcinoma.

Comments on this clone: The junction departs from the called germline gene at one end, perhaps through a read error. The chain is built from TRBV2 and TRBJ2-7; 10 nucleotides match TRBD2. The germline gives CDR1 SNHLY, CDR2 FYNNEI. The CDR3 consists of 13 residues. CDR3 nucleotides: TGTGCCAGCACAAGGACGGGACTAGCGTCCGGAGACTTC. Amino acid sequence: CASTRTGLASGDF.

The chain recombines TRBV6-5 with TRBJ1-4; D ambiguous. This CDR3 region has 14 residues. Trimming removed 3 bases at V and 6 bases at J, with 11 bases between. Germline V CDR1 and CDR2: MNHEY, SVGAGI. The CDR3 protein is CASSYGRVDEKLFF. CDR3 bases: TGTGCCAGCAGTTATGGTAGGGTGGATGAAAAACTGTTTTTT.

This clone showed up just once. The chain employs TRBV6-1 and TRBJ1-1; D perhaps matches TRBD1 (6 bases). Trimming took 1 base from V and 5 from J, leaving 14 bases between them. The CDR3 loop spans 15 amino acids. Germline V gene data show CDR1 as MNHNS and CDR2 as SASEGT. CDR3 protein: CASSEEAGGTTEAFF. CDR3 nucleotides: TGTGCCAGCAGTGAAGAAGCCGGGGGCACGACTGAAGCTTTCTTT.

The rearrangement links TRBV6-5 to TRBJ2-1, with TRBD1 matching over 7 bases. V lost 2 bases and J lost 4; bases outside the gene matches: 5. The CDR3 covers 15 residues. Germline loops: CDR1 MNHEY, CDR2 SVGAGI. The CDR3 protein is CASSYPRDRYNEQFF. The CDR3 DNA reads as TGTGCCAGCAGTTACCCCCGGGACAGATACAATGAGCAGTTCTTC.

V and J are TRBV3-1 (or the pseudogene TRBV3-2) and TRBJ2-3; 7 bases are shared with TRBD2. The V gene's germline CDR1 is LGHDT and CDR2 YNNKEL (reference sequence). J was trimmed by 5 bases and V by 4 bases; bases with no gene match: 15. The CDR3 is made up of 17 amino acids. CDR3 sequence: CASSPRKGAGSRDTQYF. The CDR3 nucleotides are TGTGCCAGCAGCCCTCGGAAGGGAGCGGGGTCGAGAGATACGCAGTATTTT.

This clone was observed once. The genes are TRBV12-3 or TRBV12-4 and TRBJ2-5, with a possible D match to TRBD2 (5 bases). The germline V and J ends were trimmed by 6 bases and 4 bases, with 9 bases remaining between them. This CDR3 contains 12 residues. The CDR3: CASREGGETQYF. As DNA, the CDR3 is TGTGCCAGCAGAGAGGGTGGAGAGACCCAGTACTTC.

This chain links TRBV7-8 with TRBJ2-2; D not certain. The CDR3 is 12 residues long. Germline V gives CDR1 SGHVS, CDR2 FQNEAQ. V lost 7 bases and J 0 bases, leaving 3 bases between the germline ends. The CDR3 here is CASTTNTGELFF. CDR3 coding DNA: TGTGCCAGCACCACGAACACCGGGGAGCTGTTTTTT.

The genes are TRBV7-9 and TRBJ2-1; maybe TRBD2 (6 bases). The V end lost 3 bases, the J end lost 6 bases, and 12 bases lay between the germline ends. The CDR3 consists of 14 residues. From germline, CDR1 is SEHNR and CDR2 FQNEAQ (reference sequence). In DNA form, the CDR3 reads TGTGCCAGCAGCTTCGAGGTAGCGGCCAATGAGCAGTTCTTC. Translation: CASSFEVAANEQFF.

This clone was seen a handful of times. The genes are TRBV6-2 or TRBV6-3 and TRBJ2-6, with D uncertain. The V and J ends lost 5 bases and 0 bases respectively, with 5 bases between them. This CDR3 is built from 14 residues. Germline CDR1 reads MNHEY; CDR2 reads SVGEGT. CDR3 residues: CASSPPSGANVLTF. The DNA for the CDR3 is TGTGCCAGCAGTCCCCCCTCTGGGGCCAACGTCCTGACTTTC.

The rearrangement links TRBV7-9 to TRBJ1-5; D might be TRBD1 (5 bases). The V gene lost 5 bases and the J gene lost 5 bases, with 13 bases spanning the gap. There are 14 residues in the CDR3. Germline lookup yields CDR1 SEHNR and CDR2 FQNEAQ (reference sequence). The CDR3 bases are TGTGCCAGCAGCCGTCCGGGAGGGGATCAGCCCCAGCATTTT. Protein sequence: CASSRPGGDQPQHF.

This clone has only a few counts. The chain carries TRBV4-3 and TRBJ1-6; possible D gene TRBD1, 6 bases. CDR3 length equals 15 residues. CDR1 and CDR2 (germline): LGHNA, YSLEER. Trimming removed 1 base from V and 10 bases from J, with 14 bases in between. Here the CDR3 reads CASSQAWTAGSPLHF. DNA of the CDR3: TGCGCCAGCAGCCAAGCCTGGACAGCCGGATCACCCCTCCACTTT.

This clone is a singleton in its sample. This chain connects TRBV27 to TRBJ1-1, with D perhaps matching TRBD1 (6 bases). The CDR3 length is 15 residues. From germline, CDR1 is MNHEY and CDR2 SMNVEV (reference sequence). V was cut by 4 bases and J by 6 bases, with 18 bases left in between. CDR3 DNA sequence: TGTGCCAGCAGTTACCACGAACAGGGCCAGCCTGAAGCTTTCTTT. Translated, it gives CASSYHEQGQPEAFF.

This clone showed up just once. The CDR3 is CASSDSDRNTGELFF. CDR3 bases: TGTGCCAGCAGTGACTCGGATAGAAACACCGGGGAGCTGTTTTTT. The chain recombines TRBV6-4 with TRBJ2-2, with D hard to call. The CDR3 is made up of 15 amino acids. Between the trimmed V and J ends, which lost 0 bases and 2 bases, there was a span of 7 bases. Germline CDR1 reads MRHNA; CDR2 reads SNTAGT.

CDR3 region: CARDRERGGETQYF. CDR3 coding DNA: TGTGCCAGGGACAGGGAGAGGGGGGGGGAGACCCAGTACTTC. The chain links TRBV21-1 to TRBJ2-5; TRBD1 was called by the table and not checked on the DNA. TRBV21-1 is labeled a pseudogene. The CDR3 is 14 amino acids.

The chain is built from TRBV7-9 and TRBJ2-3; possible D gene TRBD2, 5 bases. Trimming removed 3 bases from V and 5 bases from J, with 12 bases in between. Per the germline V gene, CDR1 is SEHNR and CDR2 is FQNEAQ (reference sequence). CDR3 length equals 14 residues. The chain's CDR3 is CASSFPGDEDTQYF. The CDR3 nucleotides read TGTGCCAGCAGCTTTCCCGGGGATGAAGATACGCAGTATTTT.

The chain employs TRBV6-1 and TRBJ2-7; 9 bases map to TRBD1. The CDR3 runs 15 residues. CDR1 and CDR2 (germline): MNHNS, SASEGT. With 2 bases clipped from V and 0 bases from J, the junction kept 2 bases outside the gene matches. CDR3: CASSEWGQGSYEQYF. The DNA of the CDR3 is TGTGCCAGCAGTGAATGGGGACAGGGCTCCTACGAGCAGTACTTC.

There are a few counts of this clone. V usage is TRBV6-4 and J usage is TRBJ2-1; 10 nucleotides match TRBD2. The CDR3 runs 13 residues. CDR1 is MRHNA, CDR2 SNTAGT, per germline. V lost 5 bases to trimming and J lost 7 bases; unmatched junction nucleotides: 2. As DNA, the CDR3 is TGTGCCAGCAGTACTAGCGGGGAGAATGAGCAGTTCTTC. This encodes CASSTSGENEQFF.

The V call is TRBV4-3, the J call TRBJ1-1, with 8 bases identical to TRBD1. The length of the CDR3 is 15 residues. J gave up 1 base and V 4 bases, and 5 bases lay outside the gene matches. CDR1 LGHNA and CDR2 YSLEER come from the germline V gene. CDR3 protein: CASSLGTGPNTEAFF. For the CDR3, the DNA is TGCGCCAGCAGCCTTGGGACAGGACCGAACACTGAAGCTTTCTTT.

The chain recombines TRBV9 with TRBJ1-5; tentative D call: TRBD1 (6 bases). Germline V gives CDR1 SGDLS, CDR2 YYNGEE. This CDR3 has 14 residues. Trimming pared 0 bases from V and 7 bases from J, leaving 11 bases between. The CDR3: CASSVAGAHQPQHF. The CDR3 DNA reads TGTGCCAGCAGCGTAGCGGGGGCACACCAGCCCCAGCATTTT.

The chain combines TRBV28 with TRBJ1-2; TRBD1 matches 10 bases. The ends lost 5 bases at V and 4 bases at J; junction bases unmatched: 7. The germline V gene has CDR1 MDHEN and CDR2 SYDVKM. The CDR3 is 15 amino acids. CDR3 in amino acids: CASSLDRGPFYGYTF. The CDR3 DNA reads TGTGCCAGCAGTCTCGACAGGGGGCCTTTCTATGGCTACACCTTC.

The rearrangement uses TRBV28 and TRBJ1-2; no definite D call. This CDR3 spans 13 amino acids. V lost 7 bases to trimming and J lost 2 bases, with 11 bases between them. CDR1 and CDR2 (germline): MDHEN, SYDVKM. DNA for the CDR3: TGTGCCAGCATCCGGGAATCCAACTATGGCTACACCTTC. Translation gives CASIRESNYGYTF.